This T cell receptor (beta chain) emerged from a study of technical replicates of blood from a handful of donors. The repertoire was sequenced with immunoSEQ multiplex PCR; TCRdb's copy has only in-frame clones and lacks some. The sample consists of over 50,000 clones, about 93% of them appearing once. Germline V gene sequence: CDR1 MRHNA, CDR2 SNTAGT. The CDR3 has 14 residues. V dropped 5 bases and J dropped 9; count of bases not matched to a gene: 4. This chain joins TRBV6-4 and TRBJ2-1; the match to TRBD2 covers 13 bases. The clonotype comes from a human donor in good health. Some clones in this sample may be carry-over from other donors' samples. Sequences were obtained from PBMCs. CDR3 nucleotides: TGTGCCAGCAGTACTAGCGGGGGGGCCGGTGAGCAGTTCTTC. It encodes CASSTSGGAGEQFF.